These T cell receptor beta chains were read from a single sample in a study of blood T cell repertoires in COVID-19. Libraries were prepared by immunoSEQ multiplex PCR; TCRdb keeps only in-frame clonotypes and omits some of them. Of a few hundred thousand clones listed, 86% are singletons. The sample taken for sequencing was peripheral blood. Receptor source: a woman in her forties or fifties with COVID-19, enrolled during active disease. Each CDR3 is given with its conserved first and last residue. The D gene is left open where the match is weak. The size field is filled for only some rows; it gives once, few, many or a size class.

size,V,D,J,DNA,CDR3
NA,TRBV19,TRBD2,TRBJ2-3,TGTGCCAGTAGCCCGGGACTAGCGGGGGTCACAGATACGCAGTATTTT,CASSPGLAGVTDTQYF
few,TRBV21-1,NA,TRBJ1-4,TGTGCCAGCACCGGGGTGTTTTTT,CASTGVFF
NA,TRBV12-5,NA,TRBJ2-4,TGTGCTAATTCCCCCCTCGGGTGCGACCCGGCTCTAGCCAAAAACATTCAGTACTTC,CANSPLGCDPALAKNIQYF
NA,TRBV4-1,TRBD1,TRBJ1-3,TGCGCCAGCAGCCAGGTGACAGGGAAGGTGAGAAACACCATATATTTT,CASSQVTGKVRNTIYF
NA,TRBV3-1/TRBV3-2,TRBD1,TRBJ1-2,TGTGCCAGCAGCCTCACAGGGGGAACTGGCTACACCTTC,CASSLTGGTGYTF
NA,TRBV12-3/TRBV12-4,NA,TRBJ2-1,TGTGCCAGCAGTTTAAATTGGAGTGAGCAGTTCTTC,CASSLNWSEQFF
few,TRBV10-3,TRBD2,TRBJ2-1,TGTGCCATCAGTGACGTAGCGGGGGACGAGCAGTTCTTC,CAISDVAGDEQFF
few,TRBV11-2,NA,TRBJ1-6,TGTGCCAGCAGCTTAGGCGCGACATATTCACCCCTCCACTTT,CASSLGATYSPLHF
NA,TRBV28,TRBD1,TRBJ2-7,TGTGCCAGCAGTTTAATGGGGACAGGGGGAGGCTACGAGCAGTACTTC,CASSLMGTGGGYEQYF
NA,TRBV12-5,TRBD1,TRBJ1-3,TGTGCTAGTGGTTCACACAGGGGGCACACCATATATTTT,CASGSHRGHTIYF
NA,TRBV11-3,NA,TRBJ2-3,TGTGCCAGCAGCTTAGTCCAGGGCACAGATACGCAGTATTTT,CASSLVQGTDTQYF
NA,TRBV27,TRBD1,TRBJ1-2,TGTGCCAGCAGTCCAGCACAGGGGAACTATGGCTACACCTTC,CASSPAQGNYGYTF
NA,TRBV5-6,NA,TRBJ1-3,TGTGCCAGCAGCTTTTCGGGGTCTGGAAACACCATATATTTT,CASSFSGSGNTIYF
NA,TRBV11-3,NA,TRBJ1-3,TGTGCCAGCAGCTTAGACAGCTCTGGAAACACCATATATTTT,CASSLDSSGNTIYF
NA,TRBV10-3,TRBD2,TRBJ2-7,TGTGCCATCAGGACGGGGGGAGGATACGAGCAGTACTTC,CAIRTGGGYEQYF
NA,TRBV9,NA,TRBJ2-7,TGTGCCAGCAGCGTCGGAGAGGTTGCCTCCTACGAGCAGTACTTC,CASSVGEVASYEQYF
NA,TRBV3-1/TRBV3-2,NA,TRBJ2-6,TGTGCCAGCAGCCCTAGCGTTGGGGCCAACGTCCTGACTTTC,CASSPSVGANVLTF
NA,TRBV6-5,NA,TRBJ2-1,TGTGCCAGCAGGCTGGGTGGGCCCTTCAATGAGCAGTTCTTC,CASRLGGPFNEQFF
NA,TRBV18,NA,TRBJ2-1,TGTGCCAGCTCACCACCGAAAGGGGGGGGATCCTACAATGAGCAGTTCTTC,CASSPPKGGGSYNEQFF
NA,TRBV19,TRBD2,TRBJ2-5,TGTGCCAGTAGTGAGGCGGCGGGGGGGAAATTGGGGACCCAGTACTTC,CASSEAAGGKLGTQYF
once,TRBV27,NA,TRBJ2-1,TGTGCCAGCAGTTTAAGCCCCGAACATGAGCAGTTCTTC,CASSLSPEHEQFF
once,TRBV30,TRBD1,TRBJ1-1,TGTGCCTGGAATCTCGACAGGGGAGGGGAAGCTTTCTTT,CAWNLDRGGEAFF
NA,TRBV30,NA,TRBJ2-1,TGTGCCTGGGAGAGGGGGACTATCTACAATGAGCAGTTCTTC,CAWERGTIYNEQFF
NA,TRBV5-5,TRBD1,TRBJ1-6,TGTGCCAGCAGCTCATCACAGGGGGCGAGAACACCCCTCCACTTT,CASSSSQGARTPLHF
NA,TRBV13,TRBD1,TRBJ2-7,TGTGCCAGCAGCTCCCGGGACAGGGGTTACGAGCAGTACTTC,CASSSRDRGYEQYF
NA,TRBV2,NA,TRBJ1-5,TGTGCCAGCAGTGAAGCGGTCCCAGGGTCTAATCAGCCCCAGCATTTT,CASSEAVPGSNQPQHF
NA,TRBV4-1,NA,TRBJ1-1,TGCGCCAGCAGCCAAACAGCTTCCGGGGGGCCTGAAGCTTTCTTT,CASSQTASGGPEAFF
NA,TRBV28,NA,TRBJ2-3,TGTGCCAGCACCCTCGGAGATACGCAGTATTTT,CASTLGDTQYF
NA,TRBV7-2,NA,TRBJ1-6,TGTGCCAGCAGCCCAAAAACCAGGGTGACGAATTCACCCCTCCACTTT,CASSPKTRVTNSPLHF
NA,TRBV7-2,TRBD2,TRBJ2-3,TGTGCCAGCAGCCCCGAGGCTAGCGGGGTCTCGCCTCCCACAGATACGCAGTATTTT,CASSPEASGVSPPTDTQYF
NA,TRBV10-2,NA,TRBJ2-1,TGCGCCAGCAGCCTGGGGTCTGGGGGCCATGAGCAGTTCTTC,CASSLGSGGHEQFF
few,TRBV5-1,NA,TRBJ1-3,TGCGCCAGCAGCTTGGGCCCTCAACGGGGAAACACCATATATTTT,CASSLGPQRGNTIYF
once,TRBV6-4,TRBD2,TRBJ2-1,TGTGCCAGCAGTGCCCTTCTAGCGGACGAGCAGTTCTTC,CASSALLADEQFF
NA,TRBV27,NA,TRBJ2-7,TGTGCCAGCACCTGGGGAGACGAGCAGTACTTC,CASTWGDEQYF
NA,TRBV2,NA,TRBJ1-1,TGTGCCAGCAGGGGGGGGAACACTGAAGCTTTCTTT,CASRGGNTEAFF
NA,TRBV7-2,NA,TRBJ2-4,TGTGCCAGCAGCTCGGACTCATTCTCAAACATTCAGTACTTC,CASSSDSFSNIQYF
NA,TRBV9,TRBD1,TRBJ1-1,TGTGCCAGCAGCCCCTCAACAGGGGGCGGAACTGAAGCTTTCTTT,CASSPSTGGGTEAFF
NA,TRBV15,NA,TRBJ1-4,TGTGCCACCAGCAGAGATCGTGGGAGGGAGAAAAAACTGTTTTTT,CATSRDRGREKKLFF
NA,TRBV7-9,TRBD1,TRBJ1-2,TGTGCCAGCAGCCCTCCGGGACAGGCCTTGGGCTATGGCTACACCTTC,CASSPPGQALGYGYTF
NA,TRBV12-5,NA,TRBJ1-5,TGTGCTAGTGGTCCACCCGGAAGACAGGATCAGCCCCAGCATTTT,CASGPPGRQDQPQHF